The clone carrying this T cell receptor beta chain has only a few counts. The data were taken from a study of metastatic and nonmetastatic thyroid tumors. Every patient was untreated before thyroid surgery. J was trimmed by 3 bases and V by 4 bases; bases with no gene match: 5. The germline V gene encodes CDR1 MNHNS and CDR2 SASEGT. The CDR3 is made up of 14 amino acids. TCRdb used MiXCR to call clones anew from the PCR reads. The table records several thousand clones, over 25% of them present only once. The chain recombines TRBV6-1 with TRBJ1-1, with 7 bases that match TRBD1. This sequence was found in a female donor with papillary thyroid cancer or a benign thyroid nodule (not recorded which). Some clones in this sample may be carry-over from other donors' samples. Sequencing was performed on tumor tissue. CDR3 residues: CASSAYTGDTEAFF. CDR3 in DNA: TGTGCCAGCAGTGCTTACACAGGGGACACTGAAGCTTTCTTT.